This T cell receptor beta chain was retrieved from a study of blood T cell repertoires in COVID-19. Trimming removed 0 bases at V and 1 base at J, with 6 bases between. Germline CDR1 is SGDLS and CDR2 is YYNGEE. The CDR3 extends over 14 amino acids. Only in-frame clones appear in the TCRdb table, and some are missing; sequencing was by immunoSEQ multiplex PCR. This table holds about 320,000 clones, roughly nine tenths found once. Concerning this clone itself: The same CDR3 also results from other DNA sequences found in this sample.

The sequenced sample was PBMCs or T cells enriched from blood (not recorded which). This clonotype was obtained from a woman aged 30 to 39 who had recovered from COVID-19. The chain combines TRBV9 with TRBJ2-3; possible D gene TRBD1, 6 bases. CDR3 in amino acids: CASSVEGGTDTQYF. In DNA, the CDR3 is TGTGCCAGCAGCGTAGAGGGGGGCACAGATACGCAGTATTTT.